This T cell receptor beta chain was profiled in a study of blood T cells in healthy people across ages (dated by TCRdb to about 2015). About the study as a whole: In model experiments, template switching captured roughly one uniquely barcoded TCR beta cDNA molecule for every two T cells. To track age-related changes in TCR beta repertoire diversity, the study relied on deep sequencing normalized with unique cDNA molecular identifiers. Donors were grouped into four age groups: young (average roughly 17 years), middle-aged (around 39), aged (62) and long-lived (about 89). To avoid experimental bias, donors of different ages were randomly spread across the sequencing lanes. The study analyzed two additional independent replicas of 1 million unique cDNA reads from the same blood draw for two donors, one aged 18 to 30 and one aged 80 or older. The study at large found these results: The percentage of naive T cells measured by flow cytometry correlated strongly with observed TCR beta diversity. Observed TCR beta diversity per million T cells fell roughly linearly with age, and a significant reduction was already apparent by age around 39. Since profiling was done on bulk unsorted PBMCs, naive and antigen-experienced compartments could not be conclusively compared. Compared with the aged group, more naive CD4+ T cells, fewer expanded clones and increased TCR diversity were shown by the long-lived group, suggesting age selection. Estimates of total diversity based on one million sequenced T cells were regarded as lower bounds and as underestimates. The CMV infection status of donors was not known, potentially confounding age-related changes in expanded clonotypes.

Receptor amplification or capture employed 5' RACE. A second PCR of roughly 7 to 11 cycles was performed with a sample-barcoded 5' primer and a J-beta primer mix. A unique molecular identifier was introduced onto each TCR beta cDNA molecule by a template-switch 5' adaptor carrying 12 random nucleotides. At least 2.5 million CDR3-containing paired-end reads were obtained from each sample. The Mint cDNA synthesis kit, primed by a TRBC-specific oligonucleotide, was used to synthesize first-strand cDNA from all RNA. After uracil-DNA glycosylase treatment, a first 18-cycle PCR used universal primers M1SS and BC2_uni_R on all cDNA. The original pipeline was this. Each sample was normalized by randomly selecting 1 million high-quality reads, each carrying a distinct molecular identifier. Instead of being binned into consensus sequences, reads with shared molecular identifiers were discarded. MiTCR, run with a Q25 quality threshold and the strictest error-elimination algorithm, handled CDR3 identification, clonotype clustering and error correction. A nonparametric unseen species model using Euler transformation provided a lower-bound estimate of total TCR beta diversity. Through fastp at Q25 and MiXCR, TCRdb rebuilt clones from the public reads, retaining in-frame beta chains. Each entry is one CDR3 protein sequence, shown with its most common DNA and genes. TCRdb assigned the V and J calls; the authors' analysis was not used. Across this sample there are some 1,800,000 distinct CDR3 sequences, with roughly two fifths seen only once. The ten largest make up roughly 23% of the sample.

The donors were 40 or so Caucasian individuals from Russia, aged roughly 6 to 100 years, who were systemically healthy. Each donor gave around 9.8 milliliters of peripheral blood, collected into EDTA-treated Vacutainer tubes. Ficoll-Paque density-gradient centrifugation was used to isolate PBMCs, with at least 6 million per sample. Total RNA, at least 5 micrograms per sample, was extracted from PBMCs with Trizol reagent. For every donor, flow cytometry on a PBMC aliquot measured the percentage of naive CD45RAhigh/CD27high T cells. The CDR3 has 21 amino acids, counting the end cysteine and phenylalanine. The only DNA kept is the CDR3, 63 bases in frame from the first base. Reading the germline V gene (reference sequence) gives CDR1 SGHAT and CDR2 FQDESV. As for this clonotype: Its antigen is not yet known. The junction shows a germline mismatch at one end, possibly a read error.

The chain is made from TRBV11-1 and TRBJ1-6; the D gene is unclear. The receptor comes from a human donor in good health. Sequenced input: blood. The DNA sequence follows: TGTGCCAGCAGTTTAGGGTCCGCCATGGGAGCCGAAAGCTCCTATAATTCACCCCTCCACTTT. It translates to CASSLGSAMGAESSYNSPLHF.